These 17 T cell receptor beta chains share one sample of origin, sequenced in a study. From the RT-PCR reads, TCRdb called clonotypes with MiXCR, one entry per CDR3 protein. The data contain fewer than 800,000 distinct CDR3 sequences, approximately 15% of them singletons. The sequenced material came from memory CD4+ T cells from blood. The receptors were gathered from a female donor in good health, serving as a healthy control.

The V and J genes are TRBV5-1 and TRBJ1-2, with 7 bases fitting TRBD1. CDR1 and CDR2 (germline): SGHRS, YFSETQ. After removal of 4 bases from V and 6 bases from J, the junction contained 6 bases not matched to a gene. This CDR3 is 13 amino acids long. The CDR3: CASSPTGSNGYTF. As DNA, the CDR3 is TGCGCCAGCAGCCCGACAGGGTCCAATGGCTACACCTTC.

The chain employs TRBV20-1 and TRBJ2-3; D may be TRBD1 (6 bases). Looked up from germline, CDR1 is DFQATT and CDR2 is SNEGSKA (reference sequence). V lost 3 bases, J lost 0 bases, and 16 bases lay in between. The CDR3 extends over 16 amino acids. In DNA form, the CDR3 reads TGCAGTGCTAGGGGATTACAGGGCGGGAGCACAGATACGCAGTATTTT. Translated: CSARGLQGGSTDTQYF.

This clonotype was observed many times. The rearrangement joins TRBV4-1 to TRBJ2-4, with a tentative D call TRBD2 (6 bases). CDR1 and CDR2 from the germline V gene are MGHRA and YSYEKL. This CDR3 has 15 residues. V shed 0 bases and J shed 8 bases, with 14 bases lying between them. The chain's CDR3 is CASSQDLFRGYIQYF. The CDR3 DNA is TGCGCCAGCAGCCAAGACCTCTTTCGGGGGTACATTCAGTACTTC.

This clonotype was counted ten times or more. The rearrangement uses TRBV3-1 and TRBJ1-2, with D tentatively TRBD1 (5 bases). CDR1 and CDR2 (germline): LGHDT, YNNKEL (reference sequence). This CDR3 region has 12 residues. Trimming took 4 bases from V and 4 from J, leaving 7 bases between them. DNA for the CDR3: TGTGCCAGCAGCCCGGGACTCTATGGCTACACCTTC. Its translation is CASSPGLYGYTF.

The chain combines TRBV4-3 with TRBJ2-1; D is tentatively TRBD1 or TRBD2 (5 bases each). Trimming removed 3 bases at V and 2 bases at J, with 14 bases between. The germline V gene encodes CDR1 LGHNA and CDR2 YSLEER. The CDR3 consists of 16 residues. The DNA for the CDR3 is TGCGCCAGCAGCCAGGAGCAGGGACCCCCCTACAATGAGCAGTTCTTC. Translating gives CASSQEQGPPYNEQFF.

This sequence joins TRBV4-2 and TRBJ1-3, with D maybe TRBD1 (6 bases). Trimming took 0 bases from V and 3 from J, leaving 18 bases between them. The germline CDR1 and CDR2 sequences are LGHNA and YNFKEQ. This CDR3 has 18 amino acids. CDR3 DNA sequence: TGTGCCAGCAGCCAAGAGGGCCTACGACGGGGGCTTGGAAACACCATATATTTT. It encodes CASSQEGLRRGLGNTIYF.

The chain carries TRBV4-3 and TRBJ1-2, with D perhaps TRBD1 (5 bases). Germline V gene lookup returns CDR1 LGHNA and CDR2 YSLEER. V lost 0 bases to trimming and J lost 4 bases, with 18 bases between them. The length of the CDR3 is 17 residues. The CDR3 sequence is CASSQDPIAGLVYGYTF. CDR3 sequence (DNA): TGCGCCAGCAGCCAAGATCCTATCGCAGGGCTGGTCTATGGCTACACCTTC.

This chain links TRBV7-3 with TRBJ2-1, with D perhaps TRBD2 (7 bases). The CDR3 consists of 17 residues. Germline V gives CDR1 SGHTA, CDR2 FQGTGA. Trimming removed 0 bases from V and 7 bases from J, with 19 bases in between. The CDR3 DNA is TGTGCCAGCAGCTTAACCCGAGGGGGGGGAGCGGGGAATGAGCAGTTCTTC. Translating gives CASSLTRGGGAGNEQFF.

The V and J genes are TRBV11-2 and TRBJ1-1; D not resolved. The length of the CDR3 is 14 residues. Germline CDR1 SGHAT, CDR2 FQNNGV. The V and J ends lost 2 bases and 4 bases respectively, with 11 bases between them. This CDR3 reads CASSLSGKATEAFF. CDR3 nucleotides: TGTGCCAGCAGCTTATCAGGAAAAGCCACTGAAGCTTTCTTT.

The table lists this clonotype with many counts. CDR3 nucleotides: TGTGCCAGCAGTTTGTCCAGGACTGAGCAGTTCTTC. This translates into CASSLSRTEQFF. This chain links TRBV12-3 or TRBV12-4 with TRBJ2-1; D gene unclear. Trimming left V 3 bases short and J 9 bases short, with 9 bases between. The CDR3 sequence is 12 residues long.

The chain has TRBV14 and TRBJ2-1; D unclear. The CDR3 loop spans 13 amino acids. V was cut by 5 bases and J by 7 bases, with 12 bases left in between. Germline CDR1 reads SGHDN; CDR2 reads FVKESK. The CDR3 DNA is TGTGCCAGCAGCAAGTGGTCTGGAAATGAGCAGTTCTTC. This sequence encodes CASSKWSGNEQFF. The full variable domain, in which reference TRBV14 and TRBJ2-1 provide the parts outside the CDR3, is EAGVTQFPSHSVIEKGQTVTLRCDPISGHDNLYWYRRVMGKEIKFLLHFVKESKQDESGMPNNRFLAERTGGTYSTLKVQPAELEDSGVYFCASSKWSGNEQFFGPGTRLTVL.

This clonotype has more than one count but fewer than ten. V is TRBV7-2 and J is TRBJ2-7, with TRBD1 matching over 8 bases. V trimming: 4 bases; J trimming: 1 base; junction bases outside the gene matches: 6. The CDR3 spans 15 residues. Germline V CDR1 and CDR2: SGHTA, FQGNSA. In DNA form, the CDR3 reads TGTGCCAGCAGCTCAGGGGGCTTTGGTTCCTACGAGCAGTACTTC. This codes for CASSSGGFGSYEQYF. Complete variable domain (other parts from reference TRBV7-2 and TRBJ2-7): GAGVSQSPSNKVTEKGKDVELRCDPISGHTALYWYRQSLGQGLEFLIYFQGNSAPDKSGLPSDRFSAERTGGSVSTLTIQRTQQEDSAVYLCASSSGGFGSYEQYFGPGTRLTVT.

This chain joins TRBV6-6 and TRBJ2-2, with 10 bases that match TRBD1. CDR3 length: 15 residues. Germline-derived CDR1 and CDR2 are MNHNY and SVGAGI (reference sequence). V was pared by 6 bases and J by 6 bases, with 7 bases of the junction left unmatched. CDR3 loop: CASSPDRGPSGELFF. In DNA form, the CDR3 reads TGTGCCAGCAGCCCCGACAGGGGGCCTTCCGGGGAGCTGTTTTTT.

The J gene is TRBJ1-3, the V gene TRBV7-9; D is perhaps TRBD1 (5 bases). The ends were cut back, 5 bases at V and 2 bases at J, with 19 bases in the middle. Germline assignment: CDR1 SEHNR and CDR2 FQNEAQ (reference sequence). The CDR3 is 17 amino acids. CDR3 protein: CASSPRRTQEPGNTIYF. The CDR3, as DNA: TGTGCCAGCAGCCCCAGACGGACACAAGAACCTGGAAACACCATATATTTT.

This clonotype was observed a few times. CDR3 nucleotide sequence: TGTGCCAGCAGTGAAAGGGGGAGCCAAGAGACCCAGTACTTC. Protein product: CASSERGSQETQYF. The chain uses TRBV6-1 and TRBJ2-5; D possibly corresponds to TRBD1 (6 bases). The germline CDR1 and CDR2 sequences are MNHNS and SASEGT. The CDR3 is 14 residues long. Trimming shortened V by 2 bases and J by 1 base, and 8 bases separated the two germline ends.

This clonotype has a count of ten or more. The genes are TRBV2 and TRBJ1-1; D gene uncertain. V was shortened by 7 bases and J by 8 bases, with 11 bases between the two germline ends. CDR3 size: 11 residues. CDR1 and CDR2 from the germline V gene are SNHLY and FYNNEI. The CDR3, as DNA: TGTGCCAGCATTCTGGCAGCAGAAGCTTTCTTT. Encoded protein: CASILAAEAFF.

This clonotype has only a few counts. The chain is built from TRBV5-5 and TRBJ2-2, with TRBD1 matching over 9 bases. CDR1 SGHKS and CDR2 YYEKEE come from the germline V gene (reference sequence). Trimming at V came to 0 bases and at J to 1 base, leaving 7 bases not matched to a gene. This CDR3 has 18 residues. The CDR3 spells CASSLGGQGRLNTGELFF. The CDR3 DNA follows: TGTGCCAGCAGCTTGGGGGGACAGGGCCGTTTGAACACCGGGGAGCTGTTTTTT.